A selection of T cell receptor beta chains follows, all from one sample in a study of cytomegalovirus exposure and HLA in healthy donors. The table came from immunoSEQ multiplex PCR; TCRdb's copy has only in-frame clones and leaves some out. Of about 140,000 clones listed, 70% to 85% were seen once; the top ten hold approximately 30%. Specimen: PBMCs. These receptors were collected from a man between 25 and 39 years old in good health and CMV-seropositive. Each CDR3 is given with its conserved first and last residue. The order of the fields is clone size, V gene, J gene, D gene, CDR3 protein, CDR3 DNA. D genes are given only for firm matches. Only part of the rows carry a size: once, few, many, or a class if the clone is expanded.

clone size: -; V gene: TRBV12-5; J gene: TRBJ2-7; D gene: -; CDR3 protein: CASGLGSGYEQYF; CDR3 DNA: TGTGCTAGTGGTTTGGGCAGCGGGTACGAGCAGTACTTC
clone size: -; V gene: TRBV7-7; J gene: TRBJ1-5; D gene: TRBD1; CDR3 protein: CASSLALEGALSQPQHF; CDR3 DNA: TGTGCCAGCAGCTTAGCGTTGGAGGGGGCCTTAAGTCAGCCCCAGCATTTT
clone size: -; V gene: TRBV25-1; J gene: TRBJ1-1; D gene: -; CDR3 protein: CASSVQGVTEAFF; CDR3 DNA: TGTGCCAGCAGTGTACAGGGAGTCACTGAAGCTTTCTTT
clone size: few; V gene: TRBV2; J gene: TRBJ1-2; D gene: TRBD1; CDR3 protein: CASSRDSLQDYGYTF; CDR3 DNA: TGTGCCAGCAGTCGGGACAGTCTCCAAGACTATGGCTACACCTTC
clone size: -; V gene: TRBV18; J gene: TRBJ1-2; D gene: TRBD1; CDR3 protein: CASSPVQGAYGYTF; CDR3 DNA: TGTGCCAGCTCACCGGTGCAGGGGGCTTATGGCTACACCTTC
clone size: -; V gene: TRBV12-5; J gene: TRBJ2-5; D gene: -; CDR3 protein: CASGRGTVQETQYF; CDR3 DNA: TGTGCTAGTGGCCGGGGGACGGTCCAAGAGACCCAGTACTTC
clone size: -; V gene: TRBV19; J gene: TRBJ2-5; D gene: -; CDR3 protein: CASMMRGVRETQYF; CDR3 DNA: TGTGCCAGTATGATGCGGGGAGTTCGAGAGACCCAGTACTTC
clone size: once; V gene: TRBV5-1; J gene: TRBJ1-4; D gene: TRBD1; CDR3 protein: CASRDGQGGEKLFF; CDR3 DNA: TGCGCCAGCAGGGACGGACAGGGGGGCGAAAAACTGTTTTTT
clone size: -; V gene: TRBV11-2; J gene: TRBJ2-3; D gene: -; CDR3 protein: CASSLTAGTDTQYF; CDR3 DNA: TGTGCCAGCAGCTTAACGGCGGGCACAGATACGCAGTATTTT
clone size: few; V gene: TRBV4-1; J gene: TRBJ1-1; D gene: -; CDR3 protein: CASSREGGTEAFF; CDR3 DNA: TGCGCCAGCAGCCGGGAGGGGGGGACTGAAGCTTTCTTT
clone size: -; V gene: TRBV2; J gene: TRBJ1-1; D gene: -; CDR3 protein: CASKSYMNTEAFF; CDR3 DNA: TGTGCCAGCAAAAGTTACATGAACACTGAAGCTTTCTTT
clone size: few; V gene: TRBV13; J gene: TRBJ2-7; D gene: TRBD2; CDR3 protein: CASALKRGALYEQYF; CDR3 DNA: TGTGCCAGCGCCCTGAAGCGGGGGGCCTTATACGAGCAGTACTTC
clone size: -; V gene: TRBV7-6; J gene: TRBJ1-1; D gene: -; CDR3 protein: CASSFFWSSTEAFF; CDR3 DNA: TGTGCCAGCAGCTTCTTTTGGAGTTCCACTGAAGCTTTCTTT
clone size: -; V gene: TRBV10-3; J gene: TRBJ1-1; D gene: -; CDR3 protein: CAIRGGLPNTEAFF; CDR3 DNA: TGTGCCATCAGGGGGGGACTACCGAACACTGAAGCTTTCTTT
clone size: -; V gene: TRBV5-6; J gene: TRBJ2-1; D gene: TRBD2; CDR3 protein: CASSLLAGKKNEQFF; CDR3 DNA: TGTGCCAGCAGCTTGCTAGCGGGAAAAAAGAATGAGCAGTTCTTC
clone size: -; V gene: TRBV7-8; J gene: TRBJ2-7; D gene: -; CDR3 protein: CASSRVILTSGDEQYF; CDR3 DNA: TGTGCCAGCAGCCGAGTCATACTGACTAGTGGGGACGAGCAGTACTTC
clone size: once; V gene: TRBV19; J gene: TRBJ1-2; D gene: TRBD1; CDR3 protein: CASRSGGRISNYGYTF; CDR3 DNA: TGTGCCAGTAGATCAGGGGGCCGTATATCTAACTATGGCTACACCTTC
clone size: -; V gene: TRBV5-1; J gene: TRBJ2-7; D gene: TRBD1; CDR3 protein: CAGGQVNF; CDR3 DNA: TGCGCCGGTGGACAGGTCAACTTC
clone size: -; V gene: TRBV5-1; J gene: TRBJ1-2; D gene: TRBD1; CDR3 protein: CASSSTGTGGAYGYTF; CDR3 DNA: TGCGCCAGCAGCTCGACCGGGACAGGGGGCGCCTATGGCTACACCTTC
clone size: -; V gene: TRBV7-9; J gene: TRBJ2-3; D gene: TRBD1; CDR3 protein: CASSLRTGAPTLGTDTQYF; CDR3 DNA: TGTGCCAGCAGCTTAAGGACAGGGGCACCCACTCTCGGCACAGATACGCAGTATTTT
clone size: few; V gene: TRBV2; J gene: TRBJ2-7; D gene: TRBD1; CDR3 protein: CASKFTWTGNYEQYF; CDR3 DNA: TGTGCCAGCAAGTTCACTTGGACAGGAAACTACGAGCAGTACTTC
clone size: -; V gene: TRBV2; J gene: TRBJ2-3; D gene: -; CDR3 protein: CASSERVSNTDTQYF; CDR3 DNA: TGTGCCAGCAGTGAACGTGTTAGTAACACAGATACGCAGTATTTT
clone size: once; V gene: TRBV7-3; J gene: TRBJ2-3; D gene: TRBD2; CDR3 protein: CASSRGLVKSDTQYF; CDR3 DNA: TGTGCCAGCAGCCGGGGACTAGTCAAATCAGATACGCAGTATTTT
clone size: -; V gene: TRBV30; J gene: TRBJ1-2; D gene: -; CDR3 protein: CAWESGAGYTF; CDR3 DNA: TGTGCCTGGGAGTCAGGGGCGGGCTACACCTTC
clone size: -; V gene: TRBV25-1; J gene: TRBJ1-2; D gene: -; CDR3 protein: CASTGGTAYGYTF; CDR3 DNA: TGTGCCAGCACAGGAGGGACGGCCTATGGCTACACCTTC
clone size: -; V gene: TRBV18; J gene: TRBJ2-3; D gene: -; CDR3 protein: CASSPLLGGPTDTQYF; CDR3 DNA: TGTGCCAGCTCACCACTTCTGGGGGGGCCCACAGATACGCAGTATTTT
clone size: -; V gene: TRBV9; J gene: TRBJ1-3; D gene: -; CDR3 protein: CASSPLTTPGNTIYF; CDR3 DNA: TGTGCCAGCAGCCCACTGACAACCCCCGGAAACACCATATATTTT
clone size: -; V gene: TRBV18; J gene: TRBJ1-2; D gene: -; CDR3 protein: CASSPTLSNYGYTF; CDR3 DNA: TGTGCCAGCTCACCGACACTTTCGAACTATGGCTACACCTTC
clone size: -; V gene: TRBV28; J gene: TRBJ2-7; D gene: -; CDR3 protein: CASSYRESEQYF; CDR3 DNA: TGTGCCAGCAGTTACAGGGAAAGCGAGCAGTACTTC
clone size: -; V gene: TRBV2; J gene: TRBJ2-2; D gene: TRBD2; CDR3 protein: CASSRSSGSPNTGELFF; CDR3 DNA: TGTGCCAGCTCCCGGAGTAGCGGGAGCCCGAACACCGGGGAGCTGTTTTTT
clone size: -; V gene: TRBV29-1; J gene: TRBJ1-5; D gene: -; CDR3 protein: CSVRQGHQPQHF; CDR3 DNA: TGCAGCGTTCGCCAGGGGCATCAGCCCCAGCATTTT
clone size: -; V gene: TRBV4-1; J gene: TRBJ1-2; D gene: -; CDR3 protein: CASSQDGPVGYGYTF; CDR3 DNA: TGCGCCAGCAGCCAAGATGGGCCCGTTGGATATGGCTACACCTTC
clone size: -; V gene: TRBV7-9; J gene: TRBJ2-7; D gene: TRBD1; CDR3 protein: CASSTGQGALYEQYF; CDR3 DNA: TGTGCCAGCAGCACAGGACAGGGGGCCCTCTACGAGCAGTACTTC
clone size: -; V gene: TRBV14; J gene: TRBJ1-1; D gene: -; CDR3 protein: CASSLAGGGTEAFF; CDR3 DNA: TGTGCCAGCAGCCTTGCAGGTGGAGGCACTGAAGCTTTCTTT
clone size: -; V gene: TRBV7-8; J gene: TRBJ2-7; D gene: -; CDR3 protein: CASSPTGRSLDEQYF; CDR3 DNA: TGTGCCAGCAGCCCTACAGGTAGGAGTCTCGACGAGCAGTACTTC
clone size: -; V gene: TRBV18; J gene: TRBJ1-5; D gene: TRBD1; CDR3 protein: CASSKTGAHYSNQPQHF; CDR3 DNA: TGTGCCAGCTCAAAAACAGGGGCCCACTATAGCAATCAGCCCCAGCATTTT
clone size: -; V gene: TRBV7-3; J gene: TRBJ2-3; D gene: -; CDR3 protein: CASSKDRPDTQYF; CDR3 DNA: TGTGCCAGCAGCAAAGACAGACCCGATACGCAGTATTTT
clone size: -; V gene: TRBV4-3; J gene: TRBJ2-1; D gene: TRBD2; CDR3 protein: CASSRQRGEDEQFF; CDR3 DNA: TGCGCCAGCAGCCGTCAGCGGGGTGAGGATGAGCAGTTCTTC
clone size: -; V gene: TRBV5-4; J gene: TRBJ2-7; D gene: TRBD1; CDR3 protein: CASTQGQGEGEQYF; CDR3 DNA: TGTGCCAGCACCCAGGGACAGGGGGAAGGAGAGCAGTACTTC
clone size: -; V gene: TRBV5-6; J gene: TRBJ2-5; D gene: -; CDR3 protein: CASSLQGAETQYF; CDR3 DNA: TGTGCCAGCAGCTTGCAGGGTGCGGAGACCCAGTACTTC
clone size: -; V gene: TRBV27; J gene: TRBJ2-4; D gene: -; CDR3 protein: CASSSGWDIQYF; CDR3 DNA: TGTGCCAGCAGCTCAGGGTGGGACATTCAGTACTTC
clone size: -; V gene: TRBV18; J gene: TRBJ2-3; D gene: TRBD1; CDR3 protein: CASSPQTGVGADTQYF; CDR3 DNA: TGTGCCAGCTCCCCTCAGACAGGGGTAGGGGCAGATACGCAGTATTTT